What follows describes a single T cell receptor (beta chain). V was clipped by 6 bases and J by 1 base; unmatched bases: 5. Germline CDR1 and CDR2: MNHEY and SVGAGI. This CDR3 is built from 15 residues. Authors' analysis steps: The authors estimated nucleated cell counts from reference gene primer amplification. Assay used: immunoSEQ multiplex PCR; TCRdb lists only in-frame clones, some missing. The V and J calls and clone size were taken over from that table, and D and trimming were inferred from the DNA. This repertoire shows 210,000 or so clones, 70% to 90% found once; its top ten account for about 1.5%. The sample comes from a study of blood T cell repertoires in COVID-19. Study-wide background: Sites in the United States, Italy and Spain provided acute and convalescent COVID-19 samples. PBMCs, B-cell-depleted T cells, or T cells were the source of the cDNA or gDNA that made up the material.

The source of this sequence is a man aged 18 to 30 with active or convalescent COVID-19. Sample: peripheral blood. J is TRBJ2-7 and V is TRBV6-5; 11 nucleotides line up with TRBD2. The CDR3 loop is CASRGTSGNSYEQYF. The DNA for the CDR3 is TGTGCCAGCAGGGGGACTAGCGGTAATTCCTACGAGCAGTACTTC.